The clone carrying this TCR beta chain was recorded many times. What it binds is not known. The data derive from a study of blood T cells in healthy people across ages. Primed by a sample-barcoded 5' primer and a J-beta primer mix, a second PCR proceeded for roughly 6 to 12 cycles. At least 2.5 million CDR3-containing paired-end reads were obtained per sample. TCRdb processed the 5' RACE reads anew with MiXCR; each CDR3 protein has one entry. The sample yields around 670,000 distinct CDR3 sequences, roughly 30% seen once. Study-wide findings and caveats: Significant beta diversity loss was already apparent by age roughly 40, declining roughly linearly.

CDR1 MNHEY and CDR2 SVGAGI come from the germline V gene. This CDR3 has 15 amino acids. J gave up 2 bases and V 3 bases, and 6 bases lay outside the gene matches. Healthy individuals of Caucasian origin from Russia, aged about 6 to 100, served as donors. The receptor's source is a woman aged 80 or over in good health. The chain couples TRBV6-5 to TRBJ2-7; 8 bases map to TRBD1. The sequenced sample was blood. CDR3 sequence reads: CASSYPTGEAYEQYF. CDR3 DNA: TGTGCCAGCAGTTATCCGACAGGGGAGGCCTACGAGCAGTACTTC.